This entry features one TCR beta chain sequence. Antigen: not known. Compared with germline, one end of the junction differs, possibly owing to a read error. Alongside a J-beta primer mix, a sample-barcoded 5' primer served in a second PCR lasting about 6 to 11 cycles. From the 5' RACE reads, TCRdb called clonotypes with MiXCR, one entry per CDR3 protein. The table has around 1.7 million distinct CDR3 sequences, 28% seen once. This record comes from a study of blood T cells in healthy people across ages. Study in general: Capture by template switching was about one barcoded beta molecule per two T cells. Study-level points and caveats: More naive CD4+ cells and higher diversity marked long-lived donors relative to aged donors.

The sample consisted of blood. This TCR was recovered from a woman in her twenties or thirties in good health.

For the CDR3, the DNA is TGTGCCAGCAGCTCAGGGGCCTCCCACGAGCAGTACTTC. Translating it yields CASSSGASHEQYF. The gene calls are TRBV7-9 and TRBJ2-7; D might be TRBD1 (6 bases). Looked up from germline, CDR1 is SEHNR and CDR2 is FQNEAQ (reference sequence). The CDR3 is made up of 13 amino acids.